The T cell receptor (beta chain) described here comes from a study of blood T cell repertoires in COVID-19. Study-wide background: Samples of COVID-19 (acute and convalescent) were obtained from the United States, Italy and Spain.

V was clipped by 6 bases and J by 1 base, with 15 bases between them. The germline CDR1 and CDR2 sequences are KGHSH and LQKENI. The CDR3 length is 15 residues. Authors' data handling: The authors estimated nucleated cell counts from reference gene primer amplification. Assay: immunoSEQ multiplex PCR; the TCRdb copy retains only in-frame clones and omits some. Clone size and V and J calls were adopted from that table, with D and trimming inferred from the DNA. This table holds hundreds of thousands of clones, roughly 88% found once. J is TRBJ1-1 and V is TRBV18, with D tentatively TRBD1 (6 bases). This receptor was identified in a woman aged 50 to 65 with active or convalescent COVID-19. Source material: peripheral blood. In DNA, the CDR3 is TGTGCCAGCTCCCCCATGGGGGCTTGGAACACTGAAGCTTTCTTT. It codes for CASSPMGAWNTEAFF. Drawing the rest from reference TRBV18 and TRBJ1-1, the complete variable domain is NAGVMQNPRHLVRRRGQEARLRCSPMKGHSHVYWYRQLPEEGLKFMVYLQKENIIDESGMPKERFSAEFPKEGPSILRIQQVVRGDSAAYFCASSPMGAWNTEAFFGQGTRLTVV.